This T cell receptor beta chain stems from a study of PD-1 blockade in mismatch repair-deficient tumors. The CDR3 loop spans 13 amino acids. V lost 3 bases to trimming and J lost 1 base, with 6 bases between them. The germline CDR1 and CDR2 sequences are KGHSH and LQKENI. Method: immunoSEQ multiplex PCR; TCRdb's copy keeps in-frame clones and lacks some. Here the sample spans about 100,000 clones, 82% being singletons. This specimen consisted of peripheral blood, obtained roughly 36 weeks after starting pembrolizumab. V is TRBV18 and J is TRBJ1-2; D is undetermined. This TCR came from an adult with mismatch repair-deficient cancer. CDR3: CASSPEGNYGYTF. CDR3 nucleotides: TGTGCCAGCTCACCGGAGGGTAACTATGGCTACACCTTC.